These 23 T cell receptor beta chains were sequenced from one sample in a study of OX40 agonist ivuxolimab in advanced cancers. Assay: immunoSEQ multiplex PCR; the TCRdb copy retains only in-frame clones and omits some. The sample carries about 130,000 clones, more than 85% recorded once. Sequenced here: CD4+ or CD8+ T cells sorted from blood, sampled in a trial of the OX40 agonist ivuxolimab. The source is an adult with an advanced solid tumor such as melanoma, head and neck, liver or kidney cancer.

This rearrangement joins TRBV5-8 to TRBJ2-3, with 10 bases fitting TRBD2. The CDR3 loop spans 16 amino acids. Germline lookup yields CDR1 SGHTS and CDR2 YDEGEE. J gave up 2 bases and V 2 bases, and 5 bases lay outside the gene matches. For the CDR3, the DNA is TGTGCCAGCAGCTTCGGTACTAGCGGGACCACAGATACGCAGTATTTT. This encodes CASSFGTSGTTDTQYF.

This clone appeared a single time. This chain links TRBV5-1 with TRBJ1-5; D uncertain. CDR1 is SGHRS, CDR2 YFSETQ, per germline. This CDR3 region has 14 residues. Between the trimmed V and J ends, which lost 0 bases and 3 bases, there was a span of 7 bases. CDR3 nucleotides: TGCGCCAGCAGCTTGGGGCAGTCCAATCAGCCCCAGCATTTT. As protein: CASSLGQSNQPQHF. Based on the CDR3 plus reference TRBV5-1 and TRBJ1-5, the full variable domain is KAGVTQTPRYLIKTRGQQVTLSCSPISGHRSVSWYQQTPGQGLQFLFEYFSETQRNKGNFPGRFSGRQFSNSRSEMNVSTLELGDSALYLCASSLGQSNQPQHFGDGTRLSIL.

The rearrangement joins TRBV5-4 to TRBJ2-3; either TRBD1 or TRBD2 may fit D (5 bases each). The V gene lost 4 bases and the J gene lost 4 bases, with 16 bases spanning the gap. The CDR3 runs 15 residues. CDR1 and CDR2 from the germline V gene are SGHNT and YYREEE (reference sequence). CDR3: CASSRDPGTSDTQYF. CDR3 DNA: TGTGCCAGCAGCCGGGACCCGGGTACTTCAGATACGCAGTATTTT.

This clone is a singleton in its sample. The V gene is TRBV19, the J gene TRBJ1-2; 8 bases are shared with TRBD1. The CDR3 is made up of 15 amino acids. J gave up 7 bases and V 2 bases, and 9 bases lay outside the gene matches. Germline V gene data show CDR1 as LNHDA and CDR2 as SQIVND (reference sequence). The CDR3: CASSIPDRAGSGYTF. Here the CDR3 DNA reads TGTGCCAGTAGTATACCGGACAGGGCGGGCTCTGGCTACACCTTC. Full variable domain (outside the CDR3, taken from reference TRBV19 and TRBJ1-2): DGGITQSPKYLFRKEGQNVTLSCEQNLNHDAMYWYRQDPGQGLRLIYYSQIVNDFQKGDIAEGYSVSREKKESFPLTVTSAQKNPTAFYLCASSIPDRAGSGYTFGSGTRLTVV.

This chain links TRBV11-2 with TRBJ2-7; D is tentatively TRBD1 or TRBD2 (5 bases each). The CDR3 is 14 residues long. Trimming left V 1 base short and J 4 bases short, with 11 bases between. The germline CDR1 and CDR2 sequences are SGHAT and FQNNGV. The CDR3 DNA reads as TGTGCCAGCAGCTTAGCCAGAGGGGCTTACGAGCAGTACTTC. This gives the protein CASSLARGAYEQYF.

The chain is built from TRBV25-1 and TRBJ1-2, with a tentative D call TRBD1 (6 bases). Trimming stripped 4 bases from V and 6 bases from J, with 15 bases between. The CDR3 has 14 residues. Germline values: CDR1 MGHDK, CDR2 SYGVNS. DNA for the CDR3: TGTGCCAGCAGTGCTGACAGGTCTTGGAATGGCTACACCTTC. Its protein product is CASSADRSWNGYTF.

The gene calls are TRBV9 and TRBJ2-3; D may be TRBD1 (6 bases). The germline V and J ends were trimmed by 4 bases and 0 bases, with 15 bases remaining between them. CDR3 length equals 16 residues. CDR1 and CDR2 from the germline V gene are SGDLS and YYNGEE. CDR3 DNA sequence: TGTGCCAGCAGCCCTCGGGTGGGGGCGAGCACAGATACGCAGTATTTT. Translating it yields CASSPRVGASTDTQYF.

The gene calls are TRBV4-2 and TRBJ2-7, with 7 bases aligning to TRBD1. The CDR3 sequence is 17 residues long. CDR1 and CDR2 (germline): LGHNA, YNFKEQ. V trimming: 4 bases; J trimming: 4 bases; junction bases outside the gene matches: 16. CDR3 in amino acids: CASSREGEQGLPYEQYF. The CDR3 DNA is TGTGCCAGCAGCCGCGAGGGCGAACAGGGGCTCCCATACGAGCAGTACTTC.

CDR3 in DNA: TGTGCCATCAGTGAGGGGGACAGGGGAGTTCAGCCCCAGCATTTT. It encodes CAISEGDRGVQPQHF. This rearrangement joins TRBV10-3 to TRBJ1-5; 10 nucleotides align to TRBD1. The J segment lost 6 bases and the V segment lost 2 bases, leaving 4 bases of the junction unmatched. CDR1 and CDR2 (germline): ENHRY, SYGVKD. The CDR3 sequence is 15 residues long.

CDR3 in DNA: TGTGCCAGCAGCTTGACGGTACCGTCCTACGAGCAGTACTTC. Its translation is CASSLTVPSYEQYF. The chain recombines TRBV5-5 with TRBJ2-7; D remains unclear. From germline, CDR1 is SGHKS and CDR2 YYEKEE (reference sequence). The CDR3 covers 14 residues. V was trimmed by 1 base and J by 1 base, leaving 9 bases between them.

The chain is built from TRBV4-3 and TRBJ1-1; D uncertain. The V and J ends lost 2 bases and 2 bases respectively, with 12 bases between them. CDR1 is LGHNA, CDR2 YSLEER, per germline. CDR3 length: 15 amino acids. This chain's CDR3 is CASSQPRSENTEAFF. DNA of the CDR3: TGCGCCAGCAGCCAACCTCGGTCCGAAAACACTGAAGCTTTCTTT.

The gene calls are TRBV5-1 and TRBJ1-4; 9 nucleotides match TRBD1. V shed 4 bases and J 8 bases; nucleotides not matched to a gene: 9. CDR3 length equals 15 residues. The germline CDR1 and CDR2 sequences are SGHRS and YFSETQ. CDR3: CASSPSGTGREKLFF. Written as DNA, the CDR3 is TGCGCCAGCAGCCCCTCCGGGACAGGGCGGGAAAAACTGTTTTTT.

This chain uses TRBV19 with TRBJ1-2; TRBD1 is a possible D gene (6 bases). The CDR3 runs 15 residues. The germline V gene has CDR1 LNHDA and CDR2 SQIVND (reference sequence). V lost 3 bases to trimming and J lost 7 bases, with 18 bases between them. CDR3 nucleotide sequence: TGTGCCAGTAGTATCCGGGCGGCAGGGGATGGTGGCTACACCTTC. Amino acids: CASSIRAAGDGGYTF.

DNA for the CDR3: TGTGCCAGCAGTCCCCGAGGGGAGGTGACAGATACGCAGTATTTT. Translating it yields CASSPRGEVTDTQYF. This rearrangement joins TRBV25-1 to TRBJ2-3; a possible D gene is TRBD2 (6 bases). Germline values: CDR1 MGHDK, CDR2 SYGVNS. The CDR3 loop spans 15 amino acids. Trimming pared 5 bases from V and 3 bases from J, leaving 15 bases between. Together with reference TRBV25-1 and TRBJ2-3, the CDR3 gives the full variable domain: EADIYQTPRYLVIGTGKKITLECSQTMGHDKMYWYQQDPGMELHLIHYSYGVNSTEKGDLSSESTVSRIRTEHFPLTLESARPSHTSQYLCASSPRGEVTDTQYFGPGTRLTVL.

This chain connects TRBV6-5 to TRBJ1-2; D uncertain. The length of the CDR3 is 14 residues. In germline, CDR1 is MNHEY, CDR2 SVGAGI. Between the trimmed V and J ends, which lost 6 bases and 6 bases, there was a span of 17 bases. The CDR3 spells CASRNSGLVHGYTF. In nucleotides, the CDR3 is TGTGCCAGCAGAAACTCGGGGTTGGTCCATGGCTACACCTTC.

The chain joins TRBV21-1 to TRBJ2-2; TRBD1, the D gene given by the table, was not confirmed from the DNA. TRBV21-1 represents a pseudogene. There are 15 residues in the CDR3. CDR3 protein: CASSSPRGDTGELFF. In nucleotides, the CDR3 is TGTGCCAGCAGCTCCCCAAGGGGTGACACCGGGGAGCTGTTTTTT.

CDR3: CAWSLGLAGGEQYF. DNA of the CDR3: TGTGCCTGGAGTCTGGGACTAGCGGGGGGGGAGCAGTACTTC. The rearrangement links TRBV30 to TRBJ2-7; TRBD2 matches at 16 bases. The germline V gene encodes CDR1 GTSNPN and CDR2 SVGIG (reference sequence). V lost 2 bases, J lost 7 bases, and 2 bases stayed unmatched. The CDR3 runs 14 residues. The variable domain in full, with the rest retrieved from reference TRBV30 and TRBJ2-7, is SQTIHQWPATLVQPVGSPLSLECTVEGTSNPNLYWYRQAAGRGLQLLFYSVGIGQISSEVPQNLSASRPQDRQFILSSKKLLLSDSGFYLCAWSLGLAGGEQYFGPGTRLTVT.

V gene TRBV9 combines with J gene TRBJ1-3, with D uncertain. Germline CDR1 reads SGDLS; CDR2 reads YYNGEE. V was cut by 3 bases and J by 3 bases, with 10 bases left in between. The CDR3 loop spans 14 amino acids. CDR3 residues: CASSALISGNTIYF. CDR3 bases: TGTGCCAGCAGCGCCCTTATAAGTGGAAACACCATATATTTT.

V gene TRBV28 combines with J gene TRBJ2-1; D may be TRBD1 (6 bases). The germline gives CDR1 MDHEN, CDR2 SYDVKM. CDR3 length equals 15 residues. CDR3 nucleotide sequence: TGTTACGTTAAAGGGTCCAGGGGCGCCTACAATGAGCAGTTCTTC. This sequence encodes CYVKGSRGAYNEQFF. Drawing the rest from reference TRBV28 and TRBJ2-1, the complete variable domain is DVKVTQSSRYLVKRTGEKVFLECVQDMDHENMFWYRQDPGLGLRLIYFSYDVKMKEKGDIPEGYSVSREKKERFSLILESASTNQTSMYLCYVKGSRGAYNEQFFGPGTRLTVL.

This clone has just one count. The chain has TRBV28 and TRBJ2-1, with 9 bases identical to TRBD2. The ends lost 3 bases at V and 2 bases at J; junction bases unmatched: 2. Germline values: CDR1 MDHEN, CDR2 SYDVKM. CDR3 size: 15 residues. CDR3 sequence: CASSLAGGPYNEQFF. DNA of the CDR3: TGTGCCAGCAGTTTGGCGGGAGGGCCCTACAATGAGCAGTTCTTC.

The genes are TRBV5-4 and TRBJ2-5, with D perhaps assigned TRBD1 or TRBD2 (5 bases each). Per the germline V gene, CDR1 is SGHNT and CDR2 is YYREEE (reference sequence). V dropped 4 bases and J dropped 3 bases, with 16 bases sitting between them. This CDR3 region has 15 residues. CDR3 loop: CASSRAGTTKETQYF. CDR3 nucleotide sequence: TGTGCCAGCAGCCGCGCCGGGACCACAAAAGAGACCCAGTACTTC.

The CDR3 loop is CASSLDRADGYTF. The CDR3 DNA is TGTGCCAGCAGCTTAGATCGAGCGGATGGCTACACCTTC. The chain combines TRBV7-2 with TRBJ1-2; D is undetermined. Deletions cut 1 base from V and 6 bases from J, with 9 bases between. There are 13 residues in the CDR3. Germline CDR1 and CDR2: SGHTA and FQGNSA.

CDR3 DNA: TGTGCCAGCAGTCAGATCCACAGGGGGTCCTACTATGGCTACACCTTC. Protein sequence: CASSQIHRGSYYGYTF. The chain recombines TRBV7-2 with TRBJ1-2; TRBD1 agrees at 8 bases. From germline, CDR1 is SGHTA and CDR2 FQGNSA. This CDR3 comprises 16 residues. V shed 6 bases and J 3 bases; nucleotides not matched to a gene: 12.